A single TCR beta chain is shown here with its context. This CDR3 has 15 residues. Germline V gives CDR1 LNHDA, CDR2 SQIVND (reference sequence). Deletions cut 9 bases from V and 7 bases from J, with 24 bases between. The data derive from a study of blood T cell repertoires in COVID-19. Turning to the study itself: Some COVID-19 samples were acute and others convalescent; all came from the United States, Italy and Spain.

Generated by immunoSEQ multiplex PCR, the TCRdb table keeps only in-frame clones and is missing some. The sample lists a few hundred thousand clones, roughly 90% occurring once. Sequenced sample: peripheral blood. This rearrangement joins TRBV19 to TRBJ1-1, with D maybe TRBD1 (5 bases). This clonotype was obtained from a man between 35 and 55 years old with active or convalescent COVID-19. The CDR3 sequence is CASIQASLGGDEAFF. The CDR3 DNA sequence: TGTGCCAGCATACAGGCGTCTCTGGGCGGGGATGAAGCTTTCTTT.